The rows below give T cell receptor beta chains drawn from one sample of a study of blood T cell repertoires in COVID-19. TCRdb's table, derived via immunoSEQ multiplex PCR, lists solely in-frame clones and lacks some. The table records 150,000 to 200,000 clones, 90% of them present only once. Sequencing was done on a sample of peripheral blood. The origin of the receptors is a man in his sixties with active or convalescent COVID-19. The CDR3 runs from the conserved cysteine through the conserved F or W. Each record gives: D gene, J gene, V gene, CDR3 length, clone size, CDR3 DNA, CDR3 protein. A D gene is named only where the DNA matches it firmly. Rows give clone size only sometimes, using once, few, many, or a class for an expanded clone.

d_gene: TRBD2
j_gene: TRBJ2-7
v_gene: TRBV5-8
len: 14
abundance: NA
CDR3nt: TGTGCCAGCAGACGGACTAGCGGGAAGTACGAGCAGTACTTC
CDR3aa: CASRRTSGKYEQYF

d_gene: TRBD1
j_gene: TRBJ1-1
v_gene: TRBV3-1/TRBV3-2
len: 19
abundance: NA
CDR3nt: TGTGCCAGCAGCGAGGGTAAAGGACGGACAGGGGCTCAGGGCACTGAAGCTTTCTTT
CDR3aa: CASSEGKGRTGAQGTEAFF

d_gene: TRBD2
j_gene: TRBJ2-2
v_gene: TRBV5-6
len: 14
abundance: NA
CDR3nt: TGTGCCAGCAGCCGGGCGGGGGTGGCCGGGGAGCTGTTTTTT
CDR3aa: CASSRAGVAGELFF

d_gene: NA
j_gene: TRBJ1-5
v_gene: TRBV7-8
len: 16
abundance: NA
CDR3nt: TGTGCCAGCAGTTTAGGGCGGCAAGCGAGCAATCAGCCCCAGCATTTT
CDR3aa: CASSLGRQASNQPQHF

d_gene: NA
j_gene: TRBJ2-3
v_gene: TRBV2
len: 14
abundance: NA
CDR3nt: TGTGCCAGGGATTCGGGACAACACACAGATACGCAGTATTTT
CDR3aa: CARDSGQHTDTQYF

d_gene: NA
j_gene: TRBJ1-1
v_gene: TRBV20-1
len: 11
abundance: NA
CDR3nt: TGCAGTGCCCCGGGGGAGACTGAAGCTTTCTTT
CDR3aa: CSAPGETEAFF

d_gene: TRBD2
j_gene: TRBJ2-7
v_gene: TRBV2
len: 15
abundance: NA
CDR3nt: TGTGCCAGCAGTGTGGGGGTCGGGGGGACCTACGAGCAGTACTTC
CDR3aa: CASSVGVGGTYEQYF

d_gene: TRBD1
j_gene: TRBJ2-2
v_gene: TRBV2
len: 15
abundance: NA
CDR3nt: TGTGCCAGCAGTGGGAGGACAGGGATGACCGGGGAGCTGTTTTTT
CDR3aa: CASSGRTGMTGELFF

d_gene: NA
j_gene: TRBJ2-1
v_gene: TRBV20-1
len: 11
abundance: NA
CDR3nt: TGCAGTGCTGTCCCGGTGAATGAGCAGTTCTTC
CDR3aa: CSAVPVNEQFF

d_gene: NA
j_gene: TRBJ2-1
v_gene: TRBV5-1
len: 14
abundance: NA
CDR3nt: TGCGCCAGCAGCTTGGAGGCAGGGTACAATGAGCAGTTCTTC
CDR3aa: CASSLEAGYNEQFF

d_gene: TRBD1
j_gene: TRBJ2-3
v_gene: TRBV6-2/TRBV6-3
len: 15
abundance: NA
CDR3nt: TGTGCCAGCAACCCCGGGACAGGGGGCCAATATACGCAGTATTTT
CDR3aa: CASNPGTGGQYTQYF

d_gene: NA
j_gene: TRBJ2-1
v_gene: TRBV6-5
len: 14
abundance: NA
CDR3nt: TGTGCCAGCGGTTTGGAGGGGGGGAGGAATGAGCAGTTCTTC
CDR3aa: CASGLEGGRNEQFF

d_gene: TRBD1
j_gene: TRBJ1-1
v_gene: TRBV27
len: 16
abundance: NA
CDR3nt: TGTGCCAGCAGTCTGGGACAGGGGGCGATTAGTGGTGAAGCTTTCTTT
CDR3aa: CASSLGQGAISGEAFF

d_gene: NA
j_gene: TRBJ2-5
v_gene: TRBV19
len: 14
abundance: NA
CDR3nt: TGTGCCAGTAGTACCCTTAGCAGCCAAGAGACCCAGTACTTC
CDR3aa: CASSTLSSQETQYF

d_gene: TRBD1
j_gene: TRBJ1-2
v_gene: TRBV9
len: 15
abundance: NA
CDR3nt: TGTGCCAGCAGCGTAGACACAGGGGGCTTCTATGGCTACACCTTC
CDR3aa: CASSVDTGGFYGYTF

d_gene: NA
j_gene: TRBJ2-7
v_gene: TRBV6-5
len: 13
abundance: once
CDR3nt: TGTGCCAGCAGGGATTACAGGGCCTACGAGCAGTACTTC
CDR3aa: CASRDYRAYEQYF

d_gene: TRBD1
j_gene: TRBJ1-2
v_gene: TRBV5-4
len: 15
abundance: NA
CDR3nt: TGTGCCAGCAGCTTGGGACAGGGGACAAACTATGGCTACACCTTC
CDR3aa: CASSLGQGTNYGYTF

d_gene: NA
j_gene: TRBJ1-5
v_gene: TRBV28
len: 14
abundance: NA
CDR3nt: TGTGCCAGCACCACAGGGCCCGTCGGTCAGCCCCAGCATTTT
CDR3aa: CASTTGPVGQPQHF

d_gene: NA
j_gene: TRBJ2-2
v_gene: TRBV6-5
len: 13
abundance: NA
CDR3nt: TGTGCCAGCACCCCTTTGAGGACCGGGGAGCTGTTTTTT
CDR3aa: CASTPLRTGELFF

d_gene: TRBD1
j_gene: TRBJ1-1
v_gene: TRBV7-7
len: 13
abundance: NA
CDR3nt: TGTGCCAGCAGCCCACAGGGGGCGACTGAAGCTTTCTTT
CDR3aa: CASSPQGATEAFF

d_gene: NA
j_gene: TRBJ1-6
v_gene: TRBV6-4
len: 14
abundance: NA
CDR3nt: TGTGCCAGCAGTCGCGACAGAGATAATTCACCCCTCCACTTT
CDR3aa: CASSRDRDNSPLHF

d_gene: NA
j_gene: TRBJ1-2
v_gene: TRBV30
len: 14
abundance: NA
CDR3nt: TGTGCCTGGAGTGCGGGACATGACTCTTATGGCTACACCTTC
CDR3aa: CAWSAGHDSYGYTF

d_gene: TRBD2
j_gene: TRBJ2-3
v_gene: TRBV29-1
len: 17
abundance: NA
CDR3nt: TGCAGCGTCGAGAGACTAGCGGGGAGGGGCGGCACAGATACGCAGTATTTT
CDR3aa: CSVERLAGRGGTDTQYF

d_gene: NA
j_gene: TRBJ2-2
v_gene: TRBV7-9
len: 16
abundance: NA
CDR3nt: TGTGCCAGCAGCTTACCTCGAGCGCGCAGAACCGGGGAGCTGTTTTTT
CDR3aa: CASSLPRARRTGELFF

d_gene: NA
j_gene: TRBJ1-1
v_gene: TRBV27
len: 14
abundance: once
CDR3nt: TGTGCCAGCAGTAGAGGACTGCTGAACACTGAAGCTTTCTTT
CDR3aa: CASSRGLLNTEAFF

d_gene: NA
j_gene: TRBJ1-3
v_gene: TRBV19
len: 14
abundance: NA
CDR3nt: TGTGCCAGCCAATTGGGCGTCTCTGGAAACACCATATATTTT
CDR3aa: CASQLGVSGNTIYF

d_gene: TRBD1
j_gene: TRBJ2-3
v_gene: TRBV7-7
len: 17
abundance: once
CDR3nt: TGTGCCAGCAGCATGGGCGCCCGGGACAGGGCTTCAGATACGCAGTATTTT
CDR3aa: CASSMGARDRASDTQYF

d_gene: NA
j_gene: TRBJ1-5
v_gene: TRBV18
len: 15
abundance: NA
CDR3nt: TGTGCCAGCTCACCACGGCTGAATAGCAATCAGCCCCAGCATTTT
CDR3aa: CASSPRLNSNQPQHF

d_gene: NA
j_gene: TRBJ1-4
v_gene: TRBV2
len: 11
abundance: NA
CDR3nt: TGTGCCGGGGGGAGGTATGAAAAACTGTTTTTT
CDR3aa: CAGGRYEKLFF

d_gene: NA
j_gene: TRBJ2-7
v_gene: TRBV6-5
len: 14
abundance: NA
CDR3nt: TGTGCCAGCAGTACCACGGGAAGAAAATACGAGCAGTACTTC
CDR3aa: CASSTTGRKYEQYF

d_gene: TRBD1
j_gene: TRBJ2-1
v_gene: TRBV7-8
len: 14
abundance: NA
CDR3nt: TGTGCCAGCAGCGACAGGGGAACCTACAATGAGCAGTTCTTC
CDR3aa: CASSDRGTYNEQFF

d_gene: TRBD1
j_gene: TRBJ2-7
v_gene: TRBV19
len: 14
abundance: NA
CDR3nt: TGTGCCAGTAATACGGGACAGGGGAGCTACGAGCAGTACTTC
CDR3aa: CASNTGQGSYEQYF

d_gene: NA
j_gene: TRBJ1-4
v_gene: TRBV7-2
len: 18
abundance: NA
CDR3nt: TGTGCCAGCAGCTTAGTCCACGGACTACTGTCAACTAATGAAAAACTGTTTTTT
CDR3aa: CASSLVHGLLSTNEKLFF

d_gene: NA
j_gene: TRBJ1-1
v_gene: TRBV10-3
len: 14
abundance: NA
CDR3nt: TGTGCCATCAGCGCCATGGCCTTGAACACTGAAGCTTTCTTT
CDR3aa: CAISAMALNTEAFF

d_gene: NA
j_gene: TRBJ1-5
v_gene: TRBV20-1
len: 10
abundance: NA
CDR3nt: TGCAGGGGGGGGGTTCAGCCCCAGCATTTT
CDR3aa: CRGGVQPQHF

d_gene: TRBD2
j_gene: TRBJ2-2
v_gene: TRBV7-2
len: 17
abundance: NA
CDR3nt: TGTGCCAGCAGCCCGGGACTAGCGGGGGTCTTTACCGGGGAGCTGTTTTTT
CDR3aa: CASSPGLAGVFTGELFF

d_gene: TRBD2
j_gene: TRBJ2-1
v_gene: TRBV10-3
len: 14
abundance: NA
CDR3nt: TGTGCCATCAGTGGACTAGCGGGTTACAATGAGCAGTTCTTC
CDR3aa: CAISGLAGYNEQFF

d_gene: TRBD1
j_gene: TRBJ2-1
v_gene: TRBV10-2
len: 16
abundance: NA
CDR3nt: TGCGCCAGCAAAGAGGACAGGCTAAGCTCCTACAATGAGCAGTTCTTC
CDR3aa: CASKEDRLSSYNEQFF

d_gene: TRBD1
j_gene: TRBJ1-1
v_gene: TRBV12-5
len: 16
abundance: NA
CDR3nt: TGTGCTAGTGGCCCCCGCCTGGGACAGGGAGACACTGAAGCTTTCTTT
CDR3aa: CASGPRLGQGDTEAFF

d_gene: TRBD1
j_gene: TRBJ1-1
v_gene: TRBV7-2
len: 14
abundance: NA
CDR3nt: TGTGCCAGCAGCTTAGCGACAGGGTACCCTGAAGCTTTCTTT
CDR3aa: CASSLATGYPEAFF

d_gene: NA
j_gene: TRBJ1-3
v_gene: TRBV2
len: 19
abundance: NA
CDR3nt: TGTGCCAGCAGTGAGCAAAGGGCGGCAGGGACAAGCTCTGGAAACACCATATATTTT
CDR3aa: CASSEQRAAGTSSGNTIYF

d_gene: NA
j_gene: TRBJ1-2
v_gene: TRBV5-6
len: 15
abundance: NA
CDR3nt: TGTGCCAGCAGCTTTGCAGGGCGAACTAACTATGGCTACACCTTC
CDR3aa: CASSFAGRTNYGYTF

d_gene: NA
j_gene: TRBJ1-2
v_gene: TRBV6-5
len: 12
abundance: NA
CDR3nt: TGTGCCAGCAGTACTTCTAACTATGGCTACACCTTC
CDR3aa: CASSTSNYGYTF

d_gene: TRBD2
j_gene: TRBJ2-1
v_gene: TRBV7-2
len: 16
abundance: NA
CDR3nt: TGTGCCAGCAGACCGGCATTAGCGGGGGGGCCGGATGAGCAGTTCTTC
CDR3aa: CASRPALAGGPDEQFF

d_gene: TRBD2
j_gene: TRBJ2-1
v_gene: TRBV7-9
len: 15
abundance: NA
CDR3nt: TGTGCCAGCAGCTTAATTAGCGGGACGTACAATGAGCAGTTCTTC
CDR3aa: CASSLISGTYNEQFF

d_gene: NA
j_gene: TRBJ2-2
v_gene: TRBV5-1
len: 14
abundance: NA
CDR3nt: TGCGCCAGCTTCCGTGGGCAGAACACCGGGGAGCTGTTTTTT
CDR3aa: CASFRGQNTGELFF

d_gene: TRBD2
j_gene: TRBJ2-1
v_gene: TRBV19
len: 17
abundance: NA
CDR3nt: TGTGCCAGTAGTCTGGGACTAGCGGTCCCGTCCTACAATGAGCAGTTCTTC
CDR3aa: CASSLGLAVPSYNEQFF

d_gene: TRBD1
j_gene: TRBJ1-6
v_gene: TRBV5-1
len: 16
abundance: NA
CDR3nt: TGCGCCAGCAGCTTGGCCCCCGGACAGGGGAATTCACCCCTCCACTTT
CDR3aa: CASSLAPGQGNSPLHF

d_gene: TRBD1
j_gene: TRBJ2-7
v_gene: TRBV5-1
len: 14
abundance: NA
CDR3nt: TGCGCCAGCAGCCTGCGGGACAGGGTTTTGGAGCAGTACTTC
CDR3aa: CASSLRDRVLEQYF

d_gene: TRBD1
j_gene: TRBJ2-7
v_gene: TRBV15
len: 14
abundance: NA
CDR3nt: TGTGCCACCAGCAGAGGCCCGGACAGGGCCGAGCAGTACTTC
CDR3aa: CATSRGPDRAEQYF

d_gene: TRBD1
j_gene: TRBJ2-7
v_gene: TRBV5-4
len: 15
abundance: NA
CDR3nt: TGTGCCAGCAGCTCGAGAGGGGGCGCCCCCTACGAGCAGTACTTC
CDR3aa: CASSSRGGAPYEQYF

d_gene: TRBD1
j_gene: TRBJ1-4
v_gene: TRBV6-5
len: 14
abundance: NA
CDR3nt: TGTGCCAGCAGCCGACAGGGCAGTAATGAAAAACTGTTTTTT
CDR3aa: CASSRQGSNEKLFF

d_gene: NA
j_gene: TRBJ2-1
v_gene: TRBV12-5
len: 13
abundance: NA
CDR3nt: TGTGCTAGTGGTTCAGAACCCCTAGGTGAGCAGTTCTTC
CDR3aa: CASGSEPLGEQFF

d_gene: NA
j_gene: TRBJ1-4
v_gene: TRBV6-6
len: 14
abundance: NA
CDR3nt: TGTGCCAGCAGTTACGAACAGGGTAATGAAAAACTGTTTTTT
CDR3aa: CASSYEQGNEKLFF

d_gene: NA
j_gene: TRBJ2-2
v_gene: TRBV5-6
len: 13
abundance: NA
CDR3nt: TGTGCCAGCAGTCCGCAGGAGGCCGGGGAGCTGTTTTTT
CDR3aa: CASSPQEAGELFF

d_gene: TRBD1
j_gene: TRBJ1-1
v_gene: TRBV3-1/TRBV3-2
len: 14
abundance: NA
CDR3nt: TGTGCCAGCAGCCCAAACAGGGGGAACACTGAAGCTTTCTTT
CDR3aa: CASSPNRGNTEAFF

d_gene: NA
j_gene: TRBJ1-2
v_gene: TRBV6-6
len: 15
abundance: NA
CDR3nt: TGTGCCAGCAGTTTTCCCCGGACAGAGGACTATGGCTACACCTTC
CDR3aa: CASSFPRTEDYGYTF

d_gene: NA
j_gene: TRBJ1-1
v_gene: TRBV23-1
len: 10
abundance: few
CDR3nt: TGCGCCAGCACCGGGACATTGGCTTTCTTT
CDR3aa: CASTGTLAFF